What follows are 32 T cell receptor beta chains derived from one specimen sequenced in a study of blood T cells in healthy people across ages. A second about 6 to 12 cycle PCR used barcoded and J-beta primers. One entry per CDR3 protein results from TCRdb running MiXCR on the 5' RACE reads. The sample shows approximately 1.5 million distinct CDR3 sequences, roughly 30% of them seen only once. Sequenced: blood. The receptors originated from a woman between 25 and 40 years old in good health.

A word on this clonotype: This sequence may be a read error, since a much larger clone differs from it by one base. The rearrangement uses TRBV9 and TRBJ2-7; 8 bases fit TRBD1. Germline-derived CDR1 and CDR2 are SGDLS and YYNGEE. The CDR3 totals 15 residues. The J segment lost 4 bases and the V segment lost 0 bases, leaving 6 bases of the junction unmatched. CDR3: CASSVEAGGRYEQYF. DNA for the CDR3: TGTGCCAGCAGCGTAGAGGCAGGGGGCAGGTACGAGCAGTACTTC.

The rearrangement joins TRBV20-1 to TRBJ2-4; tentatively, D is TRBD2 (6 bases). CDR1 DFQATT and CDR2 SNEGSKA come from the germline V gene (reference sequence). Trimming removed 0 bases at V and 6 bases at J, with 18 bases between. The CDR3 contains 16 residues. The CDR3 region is CSARDRKRASLNIQYF. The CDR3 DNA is TGCAGTGCTAGAGATAGAAAGCGGGCCTCCTTAAACATTCAGTACTTC.

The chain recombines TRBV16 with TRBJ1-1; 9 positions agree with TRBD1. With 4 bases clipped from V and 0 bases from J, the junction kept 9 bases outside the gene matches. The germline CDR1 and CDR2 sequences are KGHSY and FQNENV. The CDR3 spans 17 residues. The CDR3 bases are TGTGCCAGCAGCCCGGGACAGGGAATTCTAATGAACACTGAAGCTTTCTTT. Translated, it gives CASSPGQGILMNTEAFF.

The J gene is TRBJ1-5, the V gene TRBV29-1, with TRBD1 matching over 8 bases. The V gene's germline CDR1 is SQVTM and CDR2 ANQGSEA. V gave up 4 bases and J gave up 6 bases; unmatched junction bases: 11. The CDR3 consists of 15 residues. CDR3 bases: TGCAGCGTTGTTCTGGGCAGGGGGCTCGGTCAGCCCCAGCATTTT. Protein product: CSVVLGRGLGQPQHF.

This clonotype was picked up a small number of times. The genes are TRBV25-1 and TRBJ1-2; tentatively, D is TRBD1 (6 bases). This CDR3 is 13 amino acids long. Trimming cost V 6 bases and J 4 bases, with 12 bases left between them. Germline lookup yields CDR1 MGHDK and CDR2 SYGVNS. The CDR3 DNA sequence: TGTGCCAGCAGCCACAGGGAAACCTATGGCTACACCTTC. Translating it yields CASSHRETYGYTF.

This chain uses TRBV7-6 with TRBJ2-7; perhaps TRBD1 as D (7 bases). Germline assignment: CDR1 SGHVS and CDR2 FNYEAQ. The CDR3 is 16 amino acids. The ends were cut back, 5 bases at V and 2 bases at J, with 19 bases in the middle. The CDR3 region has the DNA TGTGCCAGCAGCCCAGAACAGGGGAGGAGAGCCTACGAGCAGTACTTC. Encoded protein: CASSPEQGRRAYEQYF.

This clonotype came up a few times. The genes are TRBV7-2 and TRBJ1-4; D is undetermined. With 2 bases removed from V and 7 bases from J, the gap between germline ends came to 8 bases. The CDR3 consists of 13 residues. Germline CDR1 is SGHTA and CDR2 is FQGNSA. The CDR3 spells CASSLSRGEKLFF. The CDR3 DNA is TGTGCCAGCAGCTTATCCCGGGGTGAAAAACTGTTTTTT.

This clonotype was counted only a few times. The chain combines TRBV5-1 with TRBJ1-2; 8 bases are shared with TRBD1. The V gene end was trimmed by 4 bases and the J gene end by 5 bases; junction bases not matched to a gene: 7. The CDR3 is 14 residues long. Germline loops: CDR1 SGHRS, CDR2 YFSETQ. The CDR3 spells CASSATTGEYGYTF. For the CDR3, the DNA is TGCGCCAGCAGCGCCACGACAGGGGAGTATGGCTACACCTTC.

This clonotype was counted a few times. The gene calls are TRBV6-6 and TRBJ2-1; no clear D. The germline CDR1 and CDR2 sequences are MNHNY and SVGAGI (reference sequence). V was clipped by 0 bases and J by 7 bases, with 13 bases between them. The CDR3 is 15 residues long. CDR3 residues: CASSYSTGRKNEQFF. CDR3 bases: TGTGCCAGCAGTTACTCGACTGGACGGAAGAATGAGCAGTTCTTC.

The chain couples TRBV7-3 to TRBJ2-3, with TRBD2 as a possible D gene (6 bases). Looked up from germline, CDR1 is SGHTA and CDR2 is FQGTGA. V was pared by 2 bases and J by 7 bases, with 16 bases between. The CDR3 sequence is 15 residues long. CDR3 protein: CASSLELGDFNTQYF. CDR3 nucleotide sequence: TGTGCCAGCAGCTTAGAACTGGGGGACTTCAATACGCAGTATTTT.

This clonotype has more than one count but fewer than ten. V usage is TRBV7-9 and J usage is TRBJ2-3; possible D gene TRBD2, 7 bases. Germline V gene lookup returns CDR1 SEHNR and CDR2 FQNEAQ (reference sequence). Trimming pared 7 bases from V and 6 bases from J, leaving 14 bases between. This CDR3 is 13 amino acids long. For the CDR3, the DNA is TGTGCCAGCACCCTACCGGGGGGCGATACGCAGTATTTT. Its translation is CASTLPGGDTQYF.

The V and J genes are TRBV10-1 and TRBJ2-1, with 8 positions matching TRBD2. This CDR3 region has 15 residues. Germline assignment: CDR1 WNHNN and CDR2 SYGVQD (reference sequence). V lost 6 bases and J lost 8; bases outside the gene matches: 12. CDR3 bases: TGCGCCAGCAGAGTACTAGCGGAGGTCTTGGATGAGCAGTTCTTC. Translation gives CASRVLAEVLDEQFF.

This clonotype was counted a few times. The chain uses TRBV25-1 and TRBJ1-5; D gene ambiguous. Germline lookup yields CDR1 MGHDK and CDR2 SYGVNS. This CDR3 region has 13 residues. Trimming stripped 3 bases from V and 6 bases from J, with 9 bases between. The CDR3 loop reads CASSDWMGQPQHF. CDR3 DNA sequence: TGTGCCAGCAGTGACTGGATGGGTCAGCCCCAGCATTTT.

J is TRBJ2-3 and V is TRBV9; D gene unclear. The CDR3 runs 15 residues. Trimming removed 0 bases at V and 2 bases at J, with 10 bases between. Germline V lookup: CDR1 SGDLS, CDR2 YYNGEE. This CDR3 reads CASSVGATTTDTQYF. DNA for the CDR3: TGTGCCAGCAGCGTAGGAGCAACCACCACAGATACGCAGTATTTT.

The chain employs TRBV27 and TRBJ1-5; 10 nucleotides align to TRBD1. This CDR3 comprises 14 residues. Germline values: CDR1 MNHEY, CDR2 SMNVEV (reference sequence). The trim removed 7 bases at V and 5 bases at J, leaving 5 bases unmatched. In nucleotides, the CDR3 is TGTGCCAGCAACAAGACAGGGGGCGATCAGCCCCAGCATTTT. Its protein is CASNKTGGDQPQHF.

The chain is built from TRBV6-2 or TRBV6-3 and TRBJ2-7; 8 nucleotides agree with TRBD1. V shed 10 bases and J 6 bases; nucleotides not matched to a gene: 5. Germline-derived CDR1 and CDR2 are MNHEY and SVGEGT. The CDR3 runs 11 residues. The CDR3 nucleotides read TGTGCCACTCGAGGACAGGGCGAGCAGTACTTC. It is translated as CATRGQGEQYF.

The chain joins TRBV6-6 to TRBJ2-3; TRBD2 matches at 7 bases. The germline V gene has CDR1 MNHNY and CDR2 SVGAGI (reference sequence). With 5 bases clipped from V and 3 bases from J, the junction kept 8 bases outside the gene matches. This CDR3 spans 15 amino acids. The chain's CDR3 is CASSIASGRTDTQYF. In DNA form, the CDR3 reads TGTGCCAGCAGTATCGCTAGCGGAAGGACAGATACGCAGTATTTT.

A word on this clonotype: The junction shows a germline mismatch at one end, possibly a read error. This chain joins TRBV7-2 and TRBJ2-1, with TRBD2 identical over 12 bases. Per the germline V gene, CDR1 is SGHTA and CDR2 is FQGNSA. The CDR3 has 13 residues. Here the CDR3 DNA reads TGTGCCTGCAGCTCGCGACTAGCGGGAGTACAGTTCTTC. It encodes CACSSRLAGVQFF.

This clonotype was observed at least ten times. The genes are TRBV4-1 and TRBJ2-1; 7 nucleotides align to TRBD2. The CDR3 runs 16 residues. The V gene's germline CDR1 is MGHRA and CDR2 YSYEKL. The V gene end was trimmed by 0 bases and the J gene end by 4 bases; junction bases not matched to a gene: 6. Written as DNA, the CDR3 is TGCGCCAGCAGCCAAGATCGACTAGCAGGTTACAATGAGCAGTTCTTC. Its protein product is CASSQDRLAGYNEQFF.

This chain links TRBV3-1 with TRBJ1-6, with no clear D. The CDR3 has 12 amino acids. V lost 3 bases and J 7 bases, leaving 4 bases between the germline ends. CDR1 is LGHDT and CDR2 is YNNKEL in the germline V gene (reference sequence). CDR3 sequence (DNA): TGTGCCAGCAGCCACACGAATTCACCCCTCCACTTT. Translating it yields CASSHTNSPLHF.

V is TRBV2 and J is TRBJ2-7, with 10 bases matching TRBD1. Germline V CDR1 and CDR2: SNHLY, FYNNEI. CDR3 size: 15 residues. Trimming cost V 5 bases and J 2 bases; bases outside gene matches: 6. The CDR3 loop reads CASSPDRGETYEQYF. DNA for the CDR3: TGTGCCAGCAGTCCGGACAGGGGGGAAACCTACGAGCAGTACTTC.

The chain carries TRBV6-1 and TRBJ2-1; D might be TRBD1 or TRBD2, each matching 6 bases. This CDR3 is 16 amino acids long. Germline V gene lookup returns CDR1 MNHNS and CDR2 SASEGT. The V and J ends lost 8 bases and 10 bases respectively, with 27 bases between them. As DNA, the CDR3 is TGTGCCAGCGACTCCTTTTGGGGGGCCGAAGAGGAGGAGCAGTTCTTC. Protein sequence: CASDSFWGAEEEEQFF.

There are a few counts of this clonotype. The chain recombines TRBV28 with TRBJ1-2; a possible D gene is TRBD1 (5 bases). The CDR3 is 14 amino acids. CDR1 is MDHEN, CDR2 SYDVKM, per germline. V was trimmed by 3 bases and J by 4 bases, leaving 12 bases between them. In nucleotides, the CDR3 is TGTGCCAGCAGTTTCCCAGGGCTGGCCTATGGCTACACCTTC. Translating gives CASSFPGLAYGYTF.

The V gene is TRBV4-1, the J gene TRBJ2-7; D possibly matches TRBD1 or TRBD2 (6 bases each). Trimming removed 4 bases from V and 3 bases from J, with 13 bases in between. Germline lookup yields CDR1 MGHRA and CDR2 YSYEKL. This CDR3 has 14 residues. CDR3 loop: CASSRGGFDYEQYF. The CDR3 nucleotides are TGCGCCAGCAGCCGAGGGGGGTTCGACTACGAGCAGTACTTC.

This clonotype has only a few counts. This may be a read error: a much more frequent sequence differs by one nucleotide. CDR3 loop: CNVSSRLAKNIQYF. Written as DNA, the CDR3 is TGCAACGTTTCCAGCAGACTAGCCAAAAACATTCAGTACTTC. The rearrangement joins TRBV29-1 to TRBJ2-4; D not certain. Germline V CDR1 and CDR2: SQVTM, ANQGSEA. The CDR3 extends over 14 amino acids.

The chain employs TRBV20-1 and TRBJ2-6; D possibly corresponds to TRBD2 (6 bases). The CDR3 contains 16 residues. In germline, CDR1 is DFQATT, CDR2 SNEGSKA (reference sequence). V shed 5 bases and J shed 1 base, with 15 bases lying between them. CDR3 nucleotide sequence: TGCAGTGCTCATAGCGGCGGGGTTTCTGGGGCCAACGTCCTGACTTTC. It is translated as CSAHSGGVSGANVLTF.

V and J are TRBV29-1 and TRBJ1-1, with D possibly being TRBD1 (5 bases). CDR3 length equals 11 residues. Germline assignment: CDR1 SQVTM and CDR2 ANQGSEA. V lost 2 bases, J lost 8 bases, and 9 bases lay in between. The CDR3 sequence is CSVEQGQEAFF. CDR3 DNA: TGCAGCGTTGAACAGGGCCAAGAAGCTTTCTTT.

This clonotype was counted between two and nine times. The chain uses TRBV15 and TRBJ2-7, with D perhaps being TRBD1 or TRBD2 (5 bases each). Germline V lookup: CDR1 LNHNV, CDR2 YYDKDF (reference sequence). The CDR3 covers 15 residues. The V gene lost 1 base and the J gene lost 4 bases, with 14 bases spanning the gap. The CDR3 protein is CATSRVSTGPYEQYF. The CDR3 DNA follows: TGTGCCACCAGCAGAGTTTCAACGGGACCTTACGAGCAGTACTTC.

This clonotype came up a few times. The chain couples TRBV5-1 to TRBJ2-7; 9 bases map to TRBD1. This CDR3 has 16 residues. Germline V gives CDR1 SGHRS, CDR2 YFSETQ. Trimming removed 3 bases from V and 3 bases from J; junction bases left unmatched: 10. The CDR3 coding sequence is TGCGCCAGCAGCTCCTCTACCGGACAGGGGTACTACGAGCAGTACTTC. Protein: CASSSSTGQGYYEQYF.

CDR3 sequence (DNA): TGTGCCAGCAGCTCAAGACAGGGTGAGGGAGATACGCAGTATTTT. Protein: CASSSRQGEGDTQYF. The V call is TRBV13, the J call TRBJ2-3; the match to TRBD1 covers 7 bases. CDR3 length equals 15 residues. V lost 4 bases, J lost 5 bases, and 9 bases stayed unmatched. Germline CDR1 PRHDT, CDR2 FYEKMQ (reference sequence).

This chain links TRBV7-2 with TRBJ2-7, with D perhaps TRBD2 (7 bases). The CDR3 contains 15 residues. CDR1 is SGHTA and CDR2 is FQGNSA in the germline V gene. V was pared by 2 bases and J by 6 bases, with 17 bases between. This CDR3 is CASSLTLGGLAEQYF. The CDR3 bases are TGTGCCAGCAGCTTAACACTGGGGGGGCTTGCCGAGCAGTACTTC.

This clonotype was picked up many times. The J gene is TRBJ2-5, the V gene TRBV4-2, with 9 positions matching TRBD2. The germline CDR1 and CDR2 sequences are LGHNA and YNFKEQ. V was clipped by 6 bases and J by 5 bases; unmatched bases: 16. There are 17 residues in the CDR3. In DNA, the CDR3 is TGTGCCAGCAGTCAACAAATAGCGGGGGCCATTGGCGAGACCCAGTACTTC. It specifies CASSQQIAGAIGETQYF.